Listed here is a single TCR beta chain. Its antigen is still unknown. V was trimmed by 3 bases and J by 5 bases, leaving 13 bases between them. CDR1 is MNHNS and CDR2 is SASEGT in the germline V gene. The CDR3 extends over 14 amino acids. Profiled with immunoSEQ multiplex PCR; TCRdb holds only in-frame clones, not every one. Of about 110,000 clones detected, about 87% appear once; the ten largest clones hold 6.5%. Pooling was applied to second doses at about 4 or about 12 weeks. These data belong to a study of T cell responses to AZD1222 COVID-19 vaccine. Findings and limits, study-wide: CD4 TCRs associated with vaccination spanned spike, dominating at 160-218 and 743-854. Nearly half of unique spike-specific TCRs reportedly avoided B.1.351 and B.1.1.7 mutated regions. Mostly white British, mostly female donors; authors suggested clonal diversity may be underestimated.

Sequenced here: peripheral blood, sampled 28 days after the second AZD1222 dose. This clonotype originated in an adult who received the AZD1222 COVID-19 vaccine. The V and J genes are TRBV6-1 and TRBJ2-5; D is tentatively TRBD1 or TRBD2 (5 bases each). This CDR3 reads CASSEGRSKETQYF. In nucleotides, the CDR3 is TGTGCCAGCAGTGAGGGACGTTCGAAGGAGACCCAGTACTTC.